What follows is one T cell receptor (beta chain) and its context. The ends were cut back, 2 bases at V and 5 bases at J, with 12 bases in the middle. The CDR3 loop spans 15 amino acids. The germline V gene encodes CDR1 SGHVS and CDR2 FQNEAQ. The sample comes from a study of blood T cell repertoires in COVID-19. As for the study in general: T cells, B-cell-depleted T cells, or PBMCs supplied cDNA or gDNA.

Libraries were prepared by immunoSEQ multiplex PCR; TCRdb keeps only in-frame clonotypes and omits some of them. This sample has 200,000 or so clones, with more than 70% found just once. The sequenced sample was peripheral blood. V gene TRBV7-8 combines with J gene TRBJ2-2; TRBD1 might be the D (6 bases). The clonotype comes from a man aged 50 to 60 with COVID-19, enrolled during active disease. The CDR3 is CASSLFGTPTGELFF. The CDR3 DNA sequence: TGTGCCAGCAGCTTATTTGGGACACCTACCGGGGAGCTGTTTTTT.